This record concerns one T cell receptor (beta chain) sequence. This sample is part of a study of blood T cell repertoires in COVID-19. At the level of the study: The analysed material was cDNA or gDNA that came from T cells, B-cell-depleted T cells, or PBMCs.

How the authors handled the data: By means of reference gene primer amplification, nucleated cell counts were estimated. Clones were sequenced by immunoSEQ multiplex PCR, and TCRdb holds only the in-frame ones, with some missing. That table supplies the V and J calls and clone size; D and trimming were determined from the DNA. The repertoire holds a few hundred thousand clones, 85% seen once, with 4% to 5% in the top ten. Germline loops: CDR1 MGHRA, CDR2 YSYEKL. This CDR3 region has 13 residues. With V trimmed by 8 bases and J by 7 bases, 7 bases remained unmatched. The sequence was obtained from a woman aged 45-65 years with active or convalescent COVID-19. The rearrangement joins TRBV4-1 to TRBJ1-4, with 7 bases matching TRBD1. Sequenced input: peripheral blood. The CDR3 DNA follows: TGCGCCAGCGCCTGGACAGGCGGTGAAAAACTGTTTTTT. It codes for CASAWTGGEKLFF.